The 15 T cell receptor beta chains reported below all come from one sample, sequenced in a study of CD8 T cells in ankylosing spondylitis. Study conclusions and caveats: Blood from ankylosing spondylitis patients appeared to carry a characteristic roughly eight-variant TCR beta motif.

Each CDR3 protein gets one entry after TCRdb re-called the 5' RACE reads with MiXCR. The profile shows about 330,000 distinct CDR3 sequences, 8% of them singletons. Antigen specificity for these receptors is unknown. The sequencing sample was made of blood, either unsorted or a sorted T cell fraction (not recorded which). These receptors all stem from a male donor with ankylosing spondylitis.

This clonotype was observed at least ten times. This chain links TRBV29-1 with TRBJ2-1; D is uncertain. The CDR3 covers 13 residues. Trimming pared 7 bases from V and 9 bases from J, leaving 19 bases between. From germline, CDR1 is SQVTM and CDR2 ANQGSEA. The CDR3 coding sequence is TGCAGCGCAGAATCGGTAACGGTCAGTGAGCAGTTCTTC. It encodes CSAESVTVSEQFF.

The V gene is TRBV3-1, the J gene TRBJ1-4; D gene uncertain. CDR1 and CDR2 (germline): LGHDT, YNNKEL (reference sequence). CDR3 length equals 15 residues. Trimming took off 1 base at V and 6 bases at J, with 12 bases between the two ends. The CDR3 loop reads CASSQVGNSDEKLFF. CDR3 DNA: TGTGCCAGCAGCCAAGTTGGCAATTCAGATGAAAAACTGTTTTTT.

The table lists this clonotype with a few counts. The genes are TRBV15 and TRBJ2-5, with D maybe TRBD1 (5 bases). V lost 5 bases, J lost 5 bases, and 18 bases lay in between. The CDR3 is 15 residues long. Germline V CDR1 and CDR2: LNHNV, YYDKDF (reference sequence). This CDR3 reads CATSSRRTPLETQYF. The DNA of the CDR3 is TGTGCCACCAGCTCCAGAAGGACACCTCTGGAGACCCAGTACTTC.

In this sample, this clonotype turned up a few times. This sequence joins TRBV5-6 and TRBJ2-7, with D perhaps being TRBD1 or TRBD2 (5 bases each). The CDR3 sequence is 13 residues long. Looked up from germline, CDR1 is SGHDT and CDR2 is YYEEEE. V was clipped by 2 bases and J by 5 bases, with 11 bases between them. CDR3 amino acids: CASSFGTGDEQYF. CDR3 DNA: TGTGCCAGCAGCTTCGGGACGGGCGACGAGCAGTACTTC.

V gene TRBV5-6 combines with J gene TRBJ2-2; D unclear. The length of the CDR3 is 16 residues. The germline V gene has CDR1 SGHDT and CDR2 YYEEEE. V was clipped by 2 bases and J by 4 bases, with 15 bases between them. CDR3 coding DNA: TGTGCCAGCAGCTTTCCGTTTCCTAGGGCCACCGGGGAGCTGTTTTTT. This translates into CASSFPFPRATGELFF.

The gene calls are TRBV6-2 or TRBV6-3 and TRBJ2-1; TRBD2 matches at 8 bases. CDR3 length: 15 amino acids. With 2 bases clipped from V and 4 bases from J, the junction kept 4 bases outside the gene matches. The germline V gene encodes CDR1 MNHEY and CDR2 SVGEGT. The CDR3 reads CASSYMVAGYNEQFF. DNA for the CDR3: TGTGCCAGCAGTTACATGGTAGCGGGATACAATGAGCAGTTCTTC.

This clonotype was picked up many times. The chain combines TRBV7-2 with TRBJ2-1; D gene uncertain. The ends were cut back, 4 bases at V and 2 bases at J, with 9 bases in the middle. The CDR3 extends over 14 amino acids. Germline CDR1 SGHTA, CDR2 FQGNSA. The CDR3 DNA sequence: TGTGCCAGCAGCTCCTCCACGGCCTACAATGAGCAGTTCTTC. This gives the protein CASSSSTAYNEQFF.

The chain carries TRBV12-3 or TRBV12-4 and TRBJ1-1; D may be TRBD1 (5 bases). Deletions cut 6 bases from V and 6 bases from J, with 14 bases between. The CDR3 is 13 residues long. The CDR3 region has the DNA TGTGCCAGCAGCCGGGACGTCGGGGCTGAAGCTTTCTTT. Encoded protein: CASSRDVGAEAFF.

In nucleotides, the CDR3 is TGTGCCAGCAGTTCTGGGACAGGGGGACAATACGAGCAGTACTTC. It yields the protein CASSSGTGGQYEQYF. The chain couples TRBV12-3 or TRBV12-4 to TRBJ2-7; 11 bases are a match to TRBD1. Unmatched junction bases numbered 6, after V lost 4 bases and J lost 4 bases. The CDR3 is made up of 15 amino acids.

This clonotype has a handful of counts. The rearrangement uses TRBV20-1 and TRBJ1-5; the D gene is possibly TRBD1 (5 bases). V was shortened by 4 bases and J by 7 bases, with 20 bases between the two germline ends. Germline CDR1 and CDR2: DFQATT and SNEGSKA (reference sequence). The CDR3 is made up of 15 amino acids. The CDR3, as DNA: TGCAGTGCTACCCCGGGCGGGGGAGGCGAACAGCCCCAGCATTTT. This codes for CSATPGGGGEQPQHF.

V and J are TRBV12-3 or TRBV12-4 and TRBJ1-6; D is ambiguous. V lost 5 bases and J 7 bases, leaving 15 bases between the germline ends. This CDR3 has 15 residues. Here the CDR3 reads CASSPTRSLNSPLHF. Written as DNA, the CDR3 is TGTGCCAGCAGTCCCACGCGGAGCCTAAATTCACCCCTCCACTTT.

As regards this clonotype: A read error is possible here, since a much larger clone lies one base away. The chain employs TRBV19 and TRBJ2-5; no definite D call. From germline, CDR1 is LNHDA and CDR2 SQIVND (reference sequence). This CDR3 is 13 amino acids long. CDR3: CVSSIGGQETQYF. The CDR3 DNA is TGTGTCAGTAGTATAGGCGGTCAAGAGACCCAGTACTTC.

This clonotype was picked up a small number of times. DNA for the CDR3: TGCAGTGCTCCGAGGACCGCAGAAGCTTTCTTT. This translates into CSAPRTAEAFF. The chain employs TRBV20-1 and TRBJ1-1; D call uncertain. V dropped 5 bases and J dropped 8 bases, with 12 bases sitting between them. This CDR3 spans 11 amino acids. Germline V CDR1 and CDR2: DFQATT, SNEGSKA (reference sequence).

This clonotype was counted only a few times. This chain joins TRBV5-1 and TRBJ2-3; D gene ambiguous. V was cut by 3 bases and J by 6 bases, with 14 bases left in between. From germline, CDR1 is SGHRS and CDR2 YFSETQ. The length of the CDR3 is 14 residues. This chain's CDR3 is CASSSDKGWDTQYF. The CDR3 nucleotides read TGCGCCAGCAGCTCCGATAAAGGGTGGGATACGCAGTATTTT.

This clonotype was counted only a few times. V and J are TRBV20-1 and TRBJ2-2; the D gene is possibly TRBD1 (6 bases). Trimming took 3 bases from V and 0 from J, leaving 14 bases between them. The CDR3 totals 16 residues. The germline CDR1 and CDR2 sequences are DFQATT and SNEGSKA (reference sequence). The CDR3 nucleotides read TGCAGTGCTAGCCGGCTTGGGGGCGCGAACACCGGGGAGCTGTTTTTT. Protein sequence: CSASRLGGANTGELFF.